The 16 T cell receptor beta chains presented below share a single source sample, sequenced in a study of CD4 T cells in relation to SARS-CoV-2 and coronaviruses. Clones were read by immunoSEQ multiplex PCR, and TCRdb kept only the in-frame ones, dropping some. The sample shows roughly 18,000 clones, 65% to 75% of them seen only once. The unexposed donors gave CD4+ T cells in about 2010-2018, prior to COVID-19. Isolation of CD4+ T cells took place after less than 11 days in culture. The antigens for these receptors are not known. Sequenced: CD4+ T cells from PBMCs, cultured in vitro. Every receptor here comes from a human donor in good health.

J is TRBJ1-5 and V is TRBV19; 7 nucleotides agree with TRBD1. The CDR3 runs 14 residues. Germline lookup yields CDR1 LNHDA and CDR2 SQIVND (reference sequence). V lost 5 bases to trimming and J lost 6 bases; unmatched junction nucleotides: 7. The CDR3 nucleotides read TGTGCCAGTAGTCAGGGACAGTTTCCTCAGCCCCAGCATTTT. This codes for CASSQGQFPQPQHF.

The genes are TRBV24-1 and TRBJ1-5; D is perhaps TRBD1 (5 bases). CDR3 length: 16 residues. The germline V gene has CDR1 KGHDR and CDR2 SFDVKD. V was shortened by 2 bases and J by 3 bases, with 13 bases between the two germline ends. CDR3 sequence reads: CATSDSLDSHNQPQHF. CDR3 DNA sequence: TGTGCCACCAGTGATTCATTAGACAGCCACAATCAGCCCCAGCATTTT.

V and J are TRBV13 and TRBJ2-2; 9 bases map to TRBD2. The length of the CDR3 is 17 residues. From germline, CDR1 is PRHDT and CDR2 FYEKMQ (reference sequence). V shed 5 bases and J 4 bases; nucleotides not matched to a gene: 11. This CDR3 reads CASSPRNSGSGTGELFF. DNA for the CDR3: TGTGCCAGCAGCCCACGAAATAGCGGGAGCGGCACCGGGGAGCTGTTTTTT. Full variable domain (remainder filled in from reference TRBV13 and TRBJ2-2): AAGVIQSPRHLIKEKRETATLKCYPIPRHDTVYWYQQGPGQDPQFLISFYEKMQSDKGSIPDRFSAQQFSDYHSELNMSSLELGDSALYFCASSPRNSGSGTGELFFGEGSRLTVL.

The chain combines TRBV19 with TRBJ2-2; D not certain. The CDR3 length is 16 residues. Trimming took off 4 bases at V and 2 bases at J, with 14 bases between the two ends. The germline CDR1 and CDR2 sequences are LNHDA and SQIVND (reference sequence). CDR3 coding DNA: TGTGCCAGTAGTAGGAGCTCTGGGTCTAACACCGGGGAGCTGTTTTTT. Protein: CASSRSSGSNTGELFF.

The V and J genes are TRBV6-5 and TRBJ2-3; D unresolved. The CDR3 is 15 amino acids. Germline V gene data show CDR1 as MNHEY and CDR2 as SVGAGI. The CDR3 bases are TGTGCTCACGGACCCCGTCTCGAACGAACAGATACGCAGTATTTT. It specifies CAHGPRLERTDTQYF.

This chain connects TRBV6-1 to TRBJ2-6; possible D gene TRBD1, 6 bases. Germline loops: CDR1 MNHNS, CDR2 SASEGT. The CDR3 runs to 17 residues. The V and J ends lost 4 bases and 0 bases respectively, with 13 bases between them. The CDR3 nucleotides read TGTGCCAGCAGTGGCCGGGACACTAACTCTGGGGCCAACGTCCTGACTTTC. It codes for CASSGRDTNSGANVLTF.

CDR3 sequence (DNA): TGCGCCAGCAGCCAAGGGTTTCAACAGGGGAGAAGGAACAATGAGCAGTTCTTC. Translating gives CASSQGFQQGRRNNEQFF. The V and J genes are TRBV4-1 and TRBJ2-1; 7 positions match TRBD1. The CDR3 is made up of 18 amino acids. The V segment lost 1 base and the J segment 5 bases; nucleotides outside the gene matches: 14. CDR1 is MGHRA and CDR2 is YSYEKL in the germline V gene.

This clone was seen a few times. The chain links TRBV5-4 to TRBJ1-2; 7 nucleotides align to TRBD1. V lost 2 bases to trimming and J lost 8 bases; unmatched junction nucleotides: 3. Per the germline V gene, CDR1 is SGHNT and CDR2 is YYREEE (reference sequence). The CDR3 length is 12 residues. The CDR3 nucleotides are TGTGCCAGCAGCTTCCGGACAGGAGGCTACACCTTC. It specifies CASSFRTGGYTF.

V gene TRBV18 combines with J gene TRBJ2-7, with D possibly being TRBD2 (6 bases). Germline loops: CDR1 KGHSH, CDR2 LQKENI. Between the trimmed V and J ends, which lost 3 bases and 3 bases, there was a span of 12 bases. The CDR3 spans 14 residues. CDR3 in amino acids: CASSPGTSLYEQYF. CDR3 in DNA: TGTGCCAGCTCACCCGGGACTTCCCTCTACGAGCAGTACTTC.

As to this clone: This specimen includes other DNA sequences encoding the same CDR3. The genes are TRBV7-2 and TRBJ2-7; D is possibly TRBD2 (5 bases). Germline assignment: CDR1 SGHTA and CDR2 FQGNSA. The CDR3 has 13 amino acids. V was trimmed by 5 bases and J by 7 bases, leaving 15 bases between them. The CDR3 DNA follows: TGTGCCAGCAGCCCCTCCCCGGGAAGGGAGCAGTACTTC. Protein: CASSPSPGREQYF.

V and J are TRBV9 and TRBJ2-7; D perhaps matches TRBD2 (6 bases). There are 15 residues in the CDR3. Germline CDR1 SGDLS, CDR2 YYNGEE. The V and J ends lost 4 bases and 2 bases respectively, with 16 bases between them. CDR3 amino acids: CASSTTGTVAYEQYF. The CDR3 bases are TGTGCCAGCAGCACCACGGGGACTGTAGCCTACGAGCAGTACTTC.

In this sample, this clone turned up once. The chain couples TRBV5-1 to TRBJ2-7; a possible D gene is TRBD2 (6 bases). The V and J ends lost 1 base and 2 bases respectively, with 19 bases between them. Per the germline V gene, CDR1 is SGHRS and CDR2 is YFSETQ. The CDR3 consists of 17 residues. The CDR3 region is CASSLPPTGTQAYEQYF. In DNA, the CDR3 is TGCGCCAGCAGCTTGCCCCCAACCGGGACTCAGGCCTACGAGCAGTACTTC. The entire variable domain, with the rest obtained from reference TRBV5-1 and TRBJ2-7, is as follows: KAGVTQTPRYLIKTRGQQVTLSCSPISGHRSVSWYQQTPGQGLQFLFEYFSETQRNKGNFPGRFSGRQFSNSRSEMNVSTLELGDSALYLCASSLPPTGTQAYEQYFGPGTRLTVT.

The chain uses TRBV10-1 and TRBJ2-7; D remains unclear. The CDR3 length is 12 residues. Germline values: CDR1 WNHNN, CDR2 SYGVQD (reference sequence). Trimming stripped 5 bases from V and 0 bases from J, with 5 bases between. The CDR3 DNA is TGCGCCAGCAGTAGCAGCTCCTACGAGCAGTACTTC. Protein: CASSSSSYEQYF.

The CDR3 bases are TGTGCCAGCAGTGGAGGACTCCAGAGCTCCTACAATGAGCAGTTCTTC. Its translation is CASSGGLQSSYNEQFF. The chain is built from TRBV25-1 and TRBJ2-1; possible D gene TRBD2, 5 bases. CDR1 is MGHDK, CDR2 SYGVNS, per germline. This CDR3 has 16 amino acids. Trimming took 4 bases from V and 0 from J, leaving 13 bases between them. Variable domain in full (rest from reference TRBV25-1 and TRBJ2-1): EADIYQTPRYLVIGTGKKITLECSQTMGHDKMYWYQQDPGMELHLIHYSYGVNSTEKGDLSSESTVSRIRTEHFPLTLESARPSHTSQYLCASSGGLQSSYNEQFFGPGTRLTVL.

The chain employs TRBV2 and TRBJ2-1, with 7 bases fitting TRBD1. V was clipped by 5 bases and J by 7 bases; unmatched bases: 11. Germline V gene sequence: CDR1 SNHLY, CDR2 FYNNEI. This CDR3 has 15 amino acids. As DNA, the CDR3 is TGTGCCAGCAGTACCGACAGGGAAGGAGGTAATGAGCAGTTCTTC. The encoded protein is CASSTDREGGNEQFF.

The gene calls are TRBV5-1 and TRBJ2-3; D assignment may be TRBD1 or TRBD2 (5 bases each). The CDR3 extends over 15 amino acids. V was clipped by 4 bases and J by 4 bases, with 16 bases between them. Germline CDR1 reads SGHRS; CDR2 reads YFSETQ. CDR3 sequence reads: CASSPGLIGADTQYF. CDR3 coding DNA: TGCGCCAGCAGCCCCGGACTGATAGGGGCAGATACGCAGTATTTT.